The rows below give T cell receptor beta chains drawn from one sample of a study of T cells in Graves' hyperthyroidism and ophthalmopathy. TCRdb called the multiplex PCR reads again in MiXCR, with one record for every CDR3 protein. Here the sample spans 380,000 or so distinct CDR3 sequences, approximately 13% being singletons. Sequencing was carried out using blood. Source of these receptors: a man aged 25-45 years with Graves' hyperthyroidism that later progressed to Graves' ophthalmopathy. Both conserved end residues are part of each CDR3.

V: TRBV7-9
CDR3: CASSIGTGVRYTF

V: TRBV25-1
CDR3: CASSVEDRKSSYEQYF

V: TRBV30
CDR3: CAWSRQDSNQPQHF

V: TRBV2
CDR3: CASRGLPPNQPQHF

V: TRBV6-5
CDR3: CASSYLAGGLVSYEQYF

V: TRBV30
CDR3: CAWGRTGNTIYF

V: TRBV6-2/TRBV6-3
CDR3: CASSYSHGSPHEQFF

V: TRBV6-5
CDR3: CARADIGGSQPQHF

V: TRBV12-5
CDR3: CASGTDRYEQYF

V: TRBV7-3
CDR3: CASSPAGTTGELFF

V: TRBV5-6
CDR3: CASSLTSGVSEQYF

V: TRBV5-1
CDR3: CASSHGLEQFF

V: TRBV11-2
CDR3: CASSSTRLAGGSTDTQYF

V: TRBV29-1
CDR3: CSVAGSYNEQFF

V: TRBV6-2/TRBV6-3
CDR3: CASMTHGTNEKLFF

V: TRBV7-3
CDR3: CASSPSGGSTDTQYF

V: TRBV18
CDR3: CASSPGRDQPQHF

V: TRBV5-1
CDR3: CASNDRTGANVLTF

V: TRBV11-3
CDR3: CASARGLDEKLFF

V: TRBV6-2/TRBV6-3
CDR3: CASNARGPFGDNSPLHF

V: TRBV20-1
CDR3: CSATGLPYEQYF

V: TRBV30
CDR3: CAWDTLQGGGYTF

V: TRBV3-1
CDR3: CASSHRAYEAFF

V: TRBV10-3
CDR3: CAISESGGQGLNQPQHF

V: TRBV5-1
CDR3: CASSSGSFRDRGPRSYNSPLHF

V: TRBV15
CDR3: CATSRAWGFNMNTEAFF

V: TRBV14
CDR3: CASSQDRAVVEQYF